The 25 T cell receptor beta chains below come from one sample, sequenced in a study of response to subunit inactivated influenza vaccine (dated by TCRdb to about 2018). Receptors were amplified or captured by RT-PCR. Reads for this sample came from an Illumina HiSeq 2500. TCRdb trimmed public reads at Q25 via fastp, called clones via MiXCR and kept in-frame beta chains. Every distinct CDR3 protein forms one entry, paired with its most common genes and DNA. Counted in this sample were about 830,000 distinct CDR3 sequences; approximately 18% of them appeared once. Clones ranked in the top ten supply approximately 10% of the sample. The sequencing here drew on PBMCs from blood, taken 4 to 6 days after vaccination. These receptors were obtained from a man aged 50-59 years who received an inactivated influenza vaccine. Donor details come from another sample of the same person, matched by shared clones.

The chain couples TRBV4-1 to TRBJ2-1; 11 nucleotides match TRBD1. After removal of 4 bases from V and 10 bases from J, the junction contained 9 bases not matched to a gene. Germline values: CDR1 MGHRA, CDR2 YSYEKL. This CDR3 comprises 15 residues. Written as DNA, the CDR3 is TGCGCCAGCAGCCCCGGGACAGGGGGGTTTAGGGAGCAGTTCTTC. Translated: CASSPGTGGFREQFF.

The V and J genes are TRBV7-3 and TRBJ2-2; weak D call: TRBD1 (5 bases). The germline V gene encodes CDR1 SGHTA and CDR2 FQGTGA. The length of the CDR3 is 14 residues. Trimming removed 5 bases at V and 4 bases at J, with 11 bases between. The CDR3 DNA reads TGTGCCAGCAGCCCAGGGTTTAGCACCGGGGAGCTGTTTTTT. Amino acids: CASSPGFSTGELFF.

This clonotype turned up a few times. The CDR3 DNA sequence: TGTGCCAGCAAAGTAGAGGGACGGAACACCGGGGAGCTGTTTTTT. Its protein product is CASKVEGRNTGELFF. The V gene is TRBV7-2, the J gene TRBJ2-2, with D perhaps TRBD1 or TRBD2 (5 bases each). The V and J ends lost 7 bases and 1 base respectively, with 13 bases between them. This CDR3 has 15 residues. Germline V lookup: CDR1 SGHTA, CDR2 FQGNSA.

This clonotype was counted only a few times. V usage is TRBV2 and J usage is TRBJ1-1, with 7 nucleotides matching TRBD1. This CDR3 comprises 13 residues. The germline gives CDR1 SNHLY, CDR2 FYNNEI. The trim removed 11 bases at V and 3 bases at J, leaving 9 bases unmatched. CDR3 region: CAGAGGVYTEAFF. The CDR3 DNA reads TGTGCCGGCGCAGGGGGGGTGTACACTGAAGCTTTCTTT. Looking up the rest from reference TRBV2 and TRBJ1-1 gives the full variable domain: EPEVTQTPSHQVTQMGQEVILRCVPISNHLYFYWYRQILGQKVEFLVSFYNNEISEKSEIFDDQFSVERPDGSNFTLKIRSTKLEDSAMYFCAGAGGVYTEAFFGQGTRLTVV.

The genes are TRBV28 and TRBJ1-2, with D tentatively TRBD1 (6 bases). Germline V CDR1 and CDR2: MDHEN, SYDVKM. The ends were cut back, 3 bases at V and 8 bases at J, with 13 bases in the middle. This CDR3 contains 13 residues. CDR3: CASSLGRGAGYTF. The CDR3 bases are TGTGCCAGCAGTTTGGGCAGGGGCGCAGGCTACACCTTC.

The chain links TRBV7-9 to TRBJ2-7; 7 nucleotides line up with TRBD2. Germline-derived CDR1 and CDR2 are SEHNR and FQNEAQ (reference sequence). The CDR3 consists of 13 residues. The ends lost 5 bases at V and 6 bases at J; junction bases unmatched: 7. The CDR3 region is CASSLTSVSEQYF. CDR3 coding DNA: TGTGCCAGCAGCCTTACTAGCGTATCCGAGCAGTACTTC.

This sequence joins TRBV5-1 and TRBJ1-2, with unresolved D. Trimming cost V 4 bases and J 8 bases, with 15 bases left between them. The germline gives CDR1 SGHRS, CDR2 YFSETQ. The CDR3 runs 13 residues. The CDR3 coding sequence is TGCGCCAGCAGCCCTGAACATAGCCTCGGCTACACCTTC. This gives the protein CASSPEHSLGYTF. The full variable domain, completed using reference TRBV5-1 and TRBJ1-2, is KAGVTQTPRYLIKTRGQQVTLSCSPISGHRSVSWYQQTPGQGLQFLFEYFSETQRNKGNFPGRFSGRQFSNSRSEMNVSTLELGDSALYLCASSPEHSLGYTFGSGTRLTVV.

In this sample, this clonotype turned up once. This chain joins TRBV4-3 and TRBJ2-3; perhaps TRBD2 as D (7 bases). Germline V CDR1 and CDR2: LGHNA, YSLEER. The V end lost 3 bases, the J end lost 4 bases, and 17 bases lay between the germline ends. This CDR3 is 16 amino acids long. CDR3 sequence (DNA): TGCGCCAGCAGCCAGGGAGGGACATTCGGTTCAGATACGCAGTATTTT. Translating gives CASSQGGTFGSDTQYF.

This clonotype has only a few counts. The chain carries TRBV5-1 and TRBJ2-1, with TRBD2 matching 8 bases. Germline CDR1 is SGHRS and CDR2 is YFSETQ. The CDR3 loop spans 15 amino acids. V shed 2 bases, J shed 9 bases, and the junction held 10 bases outside the gene matches. The CDR3 spells CASSFRAGGPPEQFF. CDR3 nucleotide sequence: TGCGCCAGCAGCTTTAGGGCGGGGGGCCCCCCTGAGCAGTTCTTC. Supplemented by reference TRBV5-1 and TRBJ2-1, the full variable domain reads KAGVTQTPRYLIKTRGQQVTLSCSPISGHRSVSWYQQTPGQGLQFLFEYFSETQRNKGNFPGRFSGRQFSNSRSEMNVSTLELGDSALYLCASSFRAGGPPEQFFGPGTRLTVL.

This clonotype occurred a few times. CDR3 DNA: TGCAGCGTTGAAGAGAACGCCTACGAGCAGTACTTC. Translation: CSVEENAYEQYF. The chain links TRBV29-1 to TRBJ2-7; D is undetermined. Germline CDR1 SQVTM, CDR2 ANQGSEA. This CDR3 has 12 residues. Trimming stripped 0 bases from V and 2 bases from J, with 5 bases between.

The table lists this clonotype with a few counts. The gene calls are TRBV6-5 and TRBJ2-7, with D perhaps TRBD2 (7 bases). Trimming removed 0 bases from V and 5 bases from J, with 17 bases in between. Germline CDR1 MNHEY, CDR2 SVGAGI. The CDR3 covers 16 residues. The CDR3 region has the DNA TGTGCCAGCAGTTACTCGTCTAGCGGACAGCTCGACGAGCAGTACTTC. This sequence encodes CASSYSSSGQLDEQYF.

V gene TRBV12-3 or TRBV12-4 combines with J gene TRBJ2-7; 7 nucleotides line up with TRBD1. V dropped 5 bases and J dropped 0; count of bases not matched to a gene: 7. This CDR3 spans 15 amino acids. The chain's CDR3 is CASSTGTESSYEQYF. The CDR3 bases are TGTGCCAGCAGTACCGGGACAGAAAGCTCCTACGAGCAGTACTTC.

The chain combines TRBV24-1 with TRBJ2-7; TRBD1 might be the D (6 bases). The CDR3 extends over 13 amino acids. CDR1 and CDR2 from the germline V gene are KGHDR and SFDVKD. V lost 5 bases and J lost 5, with 12 bases in between. CDR3 sequence: CATSGPNRDEQYF. The CDR3 DNA reads as TGTGCCACCAGTGGACCAAACAGGGACGAGCAGTACTTC.

This clonotype has more than one count but fewer than ten. The chain carries TRBV5-1 and TRBJ2-5, with D possibly being TRBD2 (5 bases). Trimming removed 4 bases from V and 3 bases from J, with 13 bases in between. This CDR3 has 14 amino acids. Germline V gene sequence: CDR1 SGHRS, CDR2 YFSETQ. CDR3 sequence (DNA): TGCGCCAGCAGCCAGAACTCGGGGAAAGAGACCCAGTACTTC. It translates to CASSQNSGKETQYF.

The gene calls are TRBV4-2 and TRBJ2-1; 7 bases align to TRBD1. Germline CDR1 and CDR2: LGHNA and YNFKEQ. The CDR3 extends over 17 amino acids. The V segment lost 3 bases and the J segment 5 bases; nucleotides outside the gene matches: 13. Written as DNA, the CDR3 is TGTGCCAGCAGCCAGTGGACAGGACCCCAGGCCAACAATGAGCAGTTCTTC. Its translation is CASSQWTGPQANNEQFF.

This clonotype was detected many times. The CDR3 is CASSSLPETGLLISGANVLTF. Here the CDR3 DNA reads TGTGCCAGCAGCTCCTTGCCCGAGACAGGACTACTTATCTCTGGGGCCAACGTCCTGACTTTC. The chain recombines TRBV7-6 with TRBJ2-6; D possibly uses TRBD1 or TRBD2 (6 bases each). Germline V gives CDR1 SGHVS, CDR2 FNYEAQ. V was cut by 4 bases and J by 0 bases, with 25 bases left in between. CDR3 length equals 21 residues.

V usage is TRBV6-2 or TRBV6-3 and J usage is TRBJ1-4, with D unresolved. Germline loops: CDR1 MNHEY, CDR2 SVGEGT. Trimming took off 6 bases at V and 0 bases at J, with 14 bases between the two ends. The CDR3 extends over 16 amino acids. CDR3 sequence: CASRDRGVSTNEKLFF. For the CDR3, the DNA is TGTGCCAGCAGGGACCGGGGAGTTTCAACTAATGAAAAACTGTTTTTT.

Only a few counts were recorded for this clonotype. The gene calls are TRBV7-8 and TRBJ2-3, with 10 bases matching TRBD1. Germline V lookup: CDR1 SGHVS, CDR2 FQNEAQ. The ends lost 1 base at V and 1 base at J; junction bases unmatched: 5. The CDR3 is 17 amino acids. The CDR3 reads CASSLVDRGRGTDTQYF. CDR3 DNA sequence: TGTGCCAGCAGCTTAGTCGACAGGGGGCGAGGCACAGATACGCAGTATTTT. Together with reference TRBV7-8 and TRBJ2-3, the CDR3 gives the full variable domain: GAGVSQSPRYKVAKRGQDVALRCDPISGHVSLFWYQQALGQGPEFLTYFQNEAQLDKSGLPSDRFFAERPEGSVSTLKIQRTQQEDSAVYLCASSLVDRGRGTDTQYFGPGTRLTVL.

This clonotype was counted between two and nine times. The genes are TRBV5-1 and TRBJ2-2, with 10 bases fitting TRBD1. V was clipped by 4 bases and J by 5 bases; unmatched bases: 11. This CDR3 comprises 17 residues. The germline V gene has CDR1 SGHRS and CDR2 YFSETQ. This CDR3 reads CASSPTGGAVGTGELFF. CDR3 coding DNA: TGCGCCAGCAGCCCGACAGGGGGCGCGGTTGGAACCGGGGAGCTGTTTTTT. Full variable domain (remainder filled in from reference TRBV5-1 and TRBJ2-2): KAGVTQTPRYLIKTRGQQVTLSCSPISGHRSVSWYQQTPGQGLQFLFEYFSETQRNKGNFPGRFSGRQFSNSRSEMNVSTLELGDSALYLCASSPTGGAVGTGELFFGEGSRLTVL.

This clonotype has a count of ten or more. The J gene is TRBJ2-7, the V gene TRBV10-3; no clear D. Germline CDR1 reads ENHRY; CDR2 reads SYGVKD. This CDR3 comprises 16 residues. V dropped 4 bases and J dropped 0 bases, with 16 bases sitting between them. In DNA, the CDR3 is TGTGCCATCAGTGTTTCAGGAGCTCAAAGCTCCTACGAGCAGTACTTC. It is translated as CAISVSGAQSSYEQYF.

This clonotype has a handful of counts. This chain connects TRBV2 to TRBJ1-4; TRBD1 matches 7 bases. The trim removed 6 bases at V and 12 bases at J, leaving 4 bases unmatched. CDR3 size: 11 residues. The germline gives CDR1 SNHLY, CDR2 FYNNEI. This CDR3 is CASRGQLELFF. DNA for the CDR3: TGTGCCAGCAGGGGACAGCTAGAACTGTTTTTT.

This chain links TRBV20-1 with TRBJ2-3; 8 bases are a match to TRBD2. From germline, CDR1 is DFQATT and CDR2 SNEGSKA (reference sequence). V trimming: 1 base; J trimming: 0 bases; junction bases outside the gene matches: 3. The CDR3 spans 15 residues. CDR3 sequence reads: CSARAGGPSTDTQYF. The CDR3 DNA sequence: TGCAGTGCTAGAGCGGGGGGGCCTAGCACAGATACGCAGTATTTT.

This clonotype came up a few times. V usage is TRBV5-1 and J usage is TRBJ2-3; D unresolved. The germline V and J ends were trimmed by 2 bases and 0 bases, with 7 bases remaining between them. The CDR3 runs to 14 residues. Germline values: CDR1 SGHRS, CDR2 YFSETQ. This CDR3 reads CASSFGVSTDTQYF. The DNA of the CDR3 is TGCGCCAGCAGCTTTGGCGTAAGCACAGATACGCAGTATTTT.

Only a few counts were recorded for this clonotype. The chain links TRBV29-1 to TRBJ1-4; TRBD1 is a possible D gene (5 bases). This CDR3 spans 15 amino acids. Germline V gene lookup returns CDR1 SQVTM and CDR2 ANQGSEA. The V end lost 5 bases, the J end lost 0 bases, and 13 bases lay between the germline ends. This CDR3 reads CSVWGGDTTNEKLFF. DNA for the CDR3: TGCAGCGTTTGGGGCGGGGATACAACTAATGAAAAACTGTTTTTT.

This sequence joins TRBV6-2 or TRBV6-3 and TRBJ1-1; TRBD1 matches at 7 bases. Losses at the gene ends were 5 bases for V and 4 bases for J; bases not matched to a gene: 10. CDR1 is MNHEY, CDR2 SVGEGT, per germline. The CDR3 sequence is 15 residues long. The CDR3 spells CASSQTGSRVTEAFF. The CDR3 coding sequence is TGTGCCAGCAGTCAGACAGGGAGTCGGGTCACTGAAGCTTTCTTT.